The subject of this entry is one T cell receptor beta chain. Its antigen is not yet known. HCMV serostatus was determined by detecting HCMV-specific IgG in serum with a commercial ELISA kit. Peripheral blood mononuclear cells were isolated from blood by Ficoll density gradient centrifugation. The data were produced on an Illumina HiSeq 2000. TCR beta cDNA libraries were prepared using 5'RACE template switching, which introduced a universal primer site and unique molecular identifiers. Priming for cDNA synthesis came from the TCR beta constant segment, and two successive PCR amplification steps followed. In the authors' own workflow: MIGEC was used to demultiplex reads and group reads by UMI, and MiTCR was used to assemble and quantify clonotypes. To exclude erroneous sequences, any TCR cDNA sequence not supported by at least two reads was discarded. The tcR package was used for downstream repertoire analysis, and clonotypes were matched across fractions by CDR3 nucleotide sequence plus V segment. VDJmatch was used to annotate antigen specificity against VDJdb, with one amino acid substitution in CDR3 allowed. TCRdb reprocessed the public reads and reports one entry per CDR3 protein sequence, without DNA. In this record, the V and J calls reflect TCRdb's handling and not the investigators' own analysis. The table for this sample records over 100,000 distinct CDR3 sequences. The biggest ten clones account for less than 20% of the sample.

The data were taken from a study of T cells expressing NK-cell markers (dated by TCRdb to 2018 to 2021). With respect to the entire study: Several donors provided sorted CD3+CD56+NKG2C+, CD3+CD56+NKG2C- and CD3+CD56-NKG2C+ T-cell subsets, whose TCR beta-chain repertoires were profiled. Seven of the eight sequenced donors were HCMV-seropositive and one was HCMV-seronegative. All eight donors whose samples were sequenced were randomly selected healthy volunteers, three of them men and five women. The libraries were sequenced on Illumina HiSeq 2000/2500, MiSeq or NextSeq, producing 2 x 150 bp reads.

Study-level results and caveats: Whether the expanded NKG2C-expressing T cell clones were specific for HCMV antigens remained unclear. In roughly 6 donors, the dominant CD3+CD56+NKG2C+ clonotypes were found to rank among the top 10 CD8+ clonotypes and to make up 1.0-7.0% of CD8+ T cells. Those dominant clonotypes were again the most abundant among CD3+CD56-NKG2C+ cells in a few donors, at about 28.3-60.1%.

The clonotype was recovered from a woman between 18 and 70 years old in good health. Source material: blood T cells: a sorted CD56 or NKG2C T cell subset, CD4+ or CD8+ T cells, or bulk PBMC T cells (not recorded which).

This receptor carries the CDR3 CASSLGQGLGNEQFF. The chain uses TRBV7-9 and TRBJ2-1; checking the TCRdb D call of TRBD1 is not possible without DNA. The germline V gene (reference sequence) sets CDR1 to SEHNR and CDR2 to FQNEAQ. From the cysteine through the phenylalanine, the CDR3 covers 15 amino acids. Only the protein sequence is given.